These 28 T cell receptor beta chains came from one sample sequenced in a study of blood T cell repertoires in COVID-19. Clones were read by immunoSEQ multiplex PCR, and TCRdb kept only the in-frame ones, dropping some. This table holds 200,000 to 250,000 clones, 80% found once. The sample taken for sequencing was PBMCs or T cells enriched from blood (not recorded which). The receptors stem from a woman between 40 and 50 years old with acute COVID-19.

This clone appeared once. The chain employs TRBV5-1 and TRBJ2-3; 10 nucleotides match TRBD2. Trimming at V came to 4 bases and at J to 0 bases, leaving 5 bases not matched to a gene. The CDR3 consists of 16 residues. Germline V gene lookup returns CDR1 SGHRS and CDR2 YFSETQ. The CDR3 nucleotides read TGCGCCAGCAGCCCACTGACTAGCGGGAGCACAGATACGCAGTATTTT. Protein product: CASSPLTSGSTDTQYF.

This chain connects TRBV7-2 to TRBJ1-1, with 7 bases that match TRBD1. Germline loops: CDR1 SGHTA, CDR2 FQGNSA. Germline trimming cut 5 bases from V and 3 bases from J; bases unmatched to any gene: 3. There are 13 residues in the CDR3. For the CDR3, the DNA is TGTGCCAGCAGCCCGACAGGGTACACTGAAGCTTTCTTT. Amino acids: CASSPTGYTEAFF.

This clone was seen a few times. The rearrangement joins TRBV5-4 to TRBJ1-1; maybe TRBD1 (5 bases). Germline V gene sequence: CDR1 SGHNT, CDR2 YYREEE (reference sequence). The CDR3 is made up of 14 amino acids. V lost 0 bases to trimming and J lost 0 bases, with 6 bases between them. CDR3 coding DNA: TGTGCCAGCAGCTTGGCCAGGGTGAACACTGAAGCTTTCTTT. Translated: CASSLARVNTEAFF.

The J gene is TRBJ2-2, the V gene TRBV6-5; 9 bases are shared with TRBD1. The CDR3 spans 14 residues. CDR1 is MNHEY, CDR2 SVGAGI, per germline. Trimming at V came to 7 bases and at J to 6 bases, leaving 6 bases not matched to a gene. The CDR3 bases are TGTGCCAGCATCCCGGGACAGGGATCCGGGGAGCTGTTTTTT. Amino acids: CASIPGQGSGELFF.

The chain uses TRBV6-1 and TRBJ1-5; D ambiguous. CDR1 and CDR2 (germline): MNHNS, SASEGT. The CDR3 runs 15 residues. Trimming took off 2 bases at V and 5 bases at J, with 13 bases between the two ends. CDR3 region: CASSERWQVDQPQHF. CDR3 DNA sequence: TGTGCCAGCAGTGAAAGGTGGCAGGTAGATCAGCCCCAGCATTTT.

Only one count was recorded for this clone. The chain combines TRBV9 with TRBJ2-1; no clear D gene. The CDR3 is 14 residues long. The V end was cut by 0 bases, the J end by 10 bases, with 14 bases between. The V gene's germline CDR1 is SGDLS and CDR2 YYNGEE. CDR3 amino acids: CASSVGSLRAEQFF. The CDR3, as DNA: TGTGCCAGCAGCGTAGGGTCGTTGCGCGCCGAGCAGTTCTTC.

The count of this clone is one. CDR3 coding DNA: TGCAGCGTTGGGATAGCGGGAGCAAACAATGAGCAGTTCTTC. It specifies CSVGIAGANNEQFF. This chain joins TRBV29-1 and TRBJ2-1, with 9 bases matching TRBD2. The junction had 6 bases not matched to a gene; V was cut back by 4 bases and J by 5 bases. There are 14 residues in the CDR3. Germline lookup yields CDR1 SQVTM and CDR2 ANQGSEA.

The V gene is TRBV28, the J gene TRBJ2-1; 9 bases map to TRBD2. This CDR3 contains 14 residues. In germline, CDR1 is MDHEN, CDR2 SYDVKM. Trimming took 3 bases from V and 10 from J; bases not matched to a gene: 7. Here the CDR3 DNA reads TGTGCCAGCAGTTTTTTAGCGGGAGCAGAGGAGCAGTTCTTC. It yields the protein CASSFLAGAEEQFF. The entire variable domain, with the rest obtained from reference TRBV28 and TRBJ2-1, is as follows: DVKVTQSSRYLVKRTGEKVFLECVQDMDHENMFWYRQDPGLGLRLIYFSYDVKMKEKGDIPEGYSVSREKKERFSLILESASTNQTSMYLCASSFLAGAEEQFFGPGTRLTVL.

The chain links TRBV10-2 to TRBJ2-7; 13 nucleotides agree with TRBD2. The V gene end was trimmed by 8 bases and the J gene end by 0 bases; junction bases not matched to a gene: 10. The CDR3 totals 17 residues. The germline V gene has CDR1 WSHSY and CDR2 SAAADI. CDR3 residues: CASRAGTSGVSSYEQYF. The DNA of the CDR3 is TGCGCCAGCCGAGCCGGGACTAGCGGGGTTAGCTCCTACGAGCAGTACTTC.

The genes are TRBV7-8 and TRBJ2-1; TRBD2 aligns across 11 bases. This CDR3 comprises 18 residues. Per the germline V gene, CDR1 is SGHVS and CDR2 is FQNEAQ. V was pared by 5 bases and J by 0 bases, with 9 bases of the junction left unmatched. The CDR3 here is CASSRGTSGFSSYNEQFF. The CDR3 bases are TGTGCCAGCAGCCGAGGGACTAGCGGATTTAGCTCCTACAATGAGCAGTTCTTC.

This clone has just a few counts. This rearrangement joins TRBV6-5 to TRBJ2-2; TRBD2 matches at 8 bases. Germline CDR1 is MNHEY and CDR2 is SVGAGI. The V segment lost 7 bases and the J segment 2 bases; nucleotides outside the gene matches: 6. This CDR3 spans 15 amino acids. CDR3 nucleotides: TGTGCCAGCACCCCGACTAGCGTCAACACCGGGGAGCTGTTTTTT. It specifies CASTPTSVNTGELFF.

A remark on this clone: An end of the junction does not agree with germline; a read error may underlie this. The chain couples TRBV7-7 to TRBJ2-5; possible D gene TRBD2, 6 bases. Germline CDR1 reads SSHAT; CDR2 reads FNYEAQ (reference sequence). CDR3 length: 13 amino acids. CDR3 bases: TGTGCTAGCAGCACTGGACTACAAGAGACCCAGTACTTC. It encodes CASSTGLQETQYF.

The chain joins TRBV3-1 (or the pseudogene TRBV3-2) to TRBJ2-5; 11 bases agree with TRBD1. CDR3 length equals 16 residues. Losses at the gene ends were 4 bases for V and 5 bases for J; bases not matched to a gene: 9. Germline V gene lookup returns CDR1 LGHDT and CDR2 YNNKEL (reference sequence). CDR3 DNA sequence: TGTGCCAGCAGCCGGGTGGGACAGGGGGATTGGGAGACCCAGTACTTC. This sequence encodes CASSRVGQGDWETQYF.

This chain connects TRBV28 to TRBJ1-2; 12 bases map to TRBD1. Germline V gene sequence: CDR1 MDHEN, CDR2 SYDVKM. CDR3 size: 16 residues. The V and J ends lost 2 bases and 8 bases, in that order; junction bases with no gene match: 9. In DNA, the CDR3 is TGTGCCAGCAGTTTACAAGGGACAGGGGGCGGGTACGGCTACACCTTC. Protein sequence: CASSLQGTGGGYGYTF.

The chain recombines TRBV12-3 or TRBV12-4 with TRBJ2-1, with a possible D match to TRBD1 (5 bases). V was pared by 5 bases and J by 9 bases, with 14 bases between. The CDR3 runs to 13 residues. The CDR3 reads CASSTKHQGEQFF. The CDR3 DNA reads TGTGCCAGCAGTACCAAACATCAGGGTGAGCAGTTCTTC.

The chain carries TRBV19 and TRBJ1-2, with 7 bases fitting TRBD1. This CDR3 contains 14 residues. Germline CDR1 reads LNHDA; CDR2 reads SQIVND (reference sequence). The V and J ends lost 8 bases and 6 bases, in that order; junction bases with no gene match: 12. This CDR3 reads CASHSLTGNDGYTF. CDR3 in DNA: TGTGCCAGTCATTCCCTGACAGGGAATGATGGCTACACCTTC.

The V gene is TRBV28, the J gene TRBJ2-3; 9 bases fit TRBD2. The CDR3 contains 15 residues. Germline V gives CDR1 MDHEN, CDR2 SYDVKM. Unmatched junction bases numbered 4, after V lost 4 bases and J lost 2 bases. CDR3 in amino acids: CASSSAGGNTDTQYF. The CDR3 DNA follows: TGTGCCAGCAGTTCGGCGGGGGGGAACACAGATACGCAGTATTTT.

The rearrangement links TRBV19 to TRBJ2-3, with TRBD2 identical over 10 bases. From germline, CDR1 is LNHDA and CDR2 SQIVND (reference sequence). The CDR3 contains 15 residues. J gave up 5 bases and V 5 bases, and 7 bases lay outside the gene matches. The CDR3 DNA reads TGTGCCAGTAGTGGTCTAGCGGGGGTCGAAGATACGCAGTATTTT. This translates into CASSGLAGVEDTQYF.

The rearrangement joins TRBV24-1 to TRBJ2-5; 10 nucleotides agree with TRBD1. Germline lookup yields CDR1 KGHDR and CDR2 SFDVKD. The trim removed 4 bases at V and 2 bases at J, leaving 6 bases unmatched. The CDR3 totals 16 residues. Written as DNA, the CDR3 is TGTGCCACCAGTGACCCCCGGACAGGGGGTCAAGAGACCCAGTACTTC. Protein: CATSDPRTGGQETQYF.

This clone was counted a single time. J is TRBJ1-1 and V is TRBV7-3, with 7 bases that match TRBD1. V was clipped by 5 bases and J by 5 bases; unmatched bases: 11. The CDR3 consists of 15 residues. Germline V lookup: CDR1 SGHTA, CDR2 FQGTGA. DNA of the CDR3: TGTGCCAGCAGCCCACAGACAGGGAGTTGGACTGAAGCTTTCTTT. It is translated as CASSPQTGSWTEAFF.

The rearrangement joins TRBV19 to TRBJ1-1; weak D call: TRBD1 (5 bases). Germline loops: CDR1 LNHDA, CDR2 SQIVND (reference sequence). V was shortened by 6 bases and J by 6 bases, with 14 bases between the two germline ends. The CDR3 runs 13 residues. CDR3 amino acids: CASSLRTSPEAFF. The CDR3 nucleotides read TGTGCCAGTAGCCTCCGGACAAGTCCTGAAGCTTTCTTT. The full variable domain, in which reference TRBV19 and TRBJ1-1 provide the parts outside the CDR3, is DGGITQSPKYLFRKEGQNVTLSCEQNLNHDAMYWYRQDPGQGLRLIYYSQIVNDFQKGDIAEGYSVSREKKESFPLTVTSAQKNPTAFYLCASSLRTSPEAFFGQGTRLTVV.

This CDR3 reads CASSESGSPMNTEAFF. The CDR3 DNA reads as TGCGCCAGCAGTGAAAGCGGCAGCCCCATGAACACTGAAGCTTTCTTT. This chain connects TRBV10-1 to TRBJ1-1; D not resolved. Germline V gene lookup returns CDR1 WNHNN and CDR2 SYGVQD (reference sequence). The CDR3 consists of 16 residues. V was cut by 3 bases and J by 0 bases, with 14 bases left in between.

The chain couples TRBV27 to TRBJ2-7, with 9 bases aligning to TRBD1. Germline CDR1 MNHEY, CDR2 SMNVEV (reference sequence). The CDR3 has 13 amino acids. J gave up 5 bases and V 6 bases, and 5 bases lay outside the gene matches. The CDR3 loop reads CASSQTGGHEQYF. As DNA, the CDR3 is TGTGCCAGCAGCCAGACAGGGGGACACGAGCAGTACTTC.

The chain recombines TRBV4-2 with TRBJ2-5, with a tentative D call TRBD2 (6 bases). In germline, CDR1 is LGHNA, CDR2 YNFKEQ. This CDR3 contains 14 residues. Trimming cost V 0 bases and J 5 bases, with 10 bases left between them. CDR3 DNA sequence: TGTGCCAGCAGCCAAGAGACTAGGGCGGAGACCCAGTACTTC. It is translated as CASSQETRAETQYF.

This chain joins TRBV28 and TRBJ1-5; TRBD1 might be the D (5 bases). Germline CDR1 is MDHEN and CDR2 is SYDVKM. V lost 5 bases to trimming and J lost 4 bases, with 9 bases between them. The CDR3 is 13 residues long. The CDR3, as DNA: TGTGCCAGCAGTGTATACAGGAATCAGCCCCAGCATTTT. Protein: CASSVYRNQPQHF.

This chain uses TRBV7-3 with TRBJ2-1; D uncertain. Germline CDR1 is SGHTA and CDR2 is FQGTGA. The V and J ends lost 3 bases and 11 bases respectively, with 14 bases between them. This CDR3 has 13 amino acids. The CDR3 loop reads CASSLGAPFQQFF. DNA for the CDR3: TGTGCCAGCAGCTTGGGCGCGCCCTTTCAGCAGTTCTTC.

V is TRBV5-6 and J is TRBJ1-3, with TRBD1 identical over 9 bases. Losses at the gene ends were 5 bases for V and 2 bases for J; bases not matched to a gene: 11. CDR1 and CDR2 (germline): SGHDT, YYEEEE. The CDR3 has 17 amino acids. This CDR3 is CASSRNGGDRAGNTIYF. The CDR3 DNA sequence: TGTGCCAGCAGTCGCAATGGAGGGGACAGGGCTGGAAACACCATATATTTT.

This clone was detected only once. The chain recombines TRBV7-9 with TRBJ1-2; D perhaps matches TRBD1 (6 bases). The CDR3 totals 14 residues. Trimming shortened V by 0 bases and J by 6 bases, and 11 bases separated the two germline ends. In germline, CDR1 is SEHNR, CDR2 FQNEAQ (reference sequence). The CDR3 loop reads CASSLARDIHGYTF. The DNA of the CDR3 is TGTGCCAGCAGCTTAGCGAGGGACATTCATGGCTACACCTTC.